This T cell receptor (beta chain) was sequenced during a study of T cells in narcolepsy. CDR1 is SGHNT, CDR2 YYREEE, per germline (reference sequence). This CDR3 has 15 residues. V was shortened by 4 bases and J by 0 bases, with 12 bases between the two germline ends. The data were produced by immunoSEQ multiplex PCR, yet TCRdb's version contains in-frame clones alone and is incomplete. The top ten hold 1.1% of the sample, which has approximately 11,000 clones, approximately 94% seen once. The clonotype was recovered from a human donor with narcolepsy. Input material: CD45RA- memory CD4+ T cells from PBMCs. This chain joins TRBV5-4 and TRBJ2-3; D may match TRBD1 or TRBD2 (6 bases each). This CDR3 reads CASSRGGSSTDTQYF. The CDR3, as DNA: TGTGCCAGCAGCCGAGGGGGGAGTAGCACAGATACGCAGTATTTT.